The subject of this entry is one T cell receptor (beta chain). Its antigen is not identified. The second PCR ran about 6 to 11 cycles with a sample-barcoded 5' primer and J-beta primers. TCRdb reprocessed the 5' RACE reads with MiXCR, giving one entry per CDR3 protein. This repertoire shows 730,000 or so distinct CDR3 sequences, approximately 43% found once; its top ten account for approximately 22%. Per the germline V gene, CDR1 is MNHEY and CDR2 is SVGAGI. V gave up 0 bases and J gave up 9 bases; unmatched junction bases: 11. The CDR3 extends over 16 amino acids. The sample is drawn from a study of blood T cells in healthy people across ages. The study's findings and limits: Nothing was known about donor CMV status, and this possibly confounded expanded clonotype changes.

This rearrangement joins TRBV6-5 to TRBJ2-1, with 7 nucleotides matching TRBD2. Source material: blood. The sequence came from a woman aged 60-70 years in good health. This CDR3 is CASSYSSGDLPFEQFF. In DNA, the CDR3 is TGTGCCAGCAGTTACTCGAGCGGGGACCTACCGTTTGAGCAGTTCTTC.